Described below is a single T cell receptor beta chain sequence and its context. The antigen is not known. This entry belongs to a study of cytomegalovirus exposure and HLA in healthy donors. Trimming removed 0 bases from V and 11 bases from J, with 13 bases in between. The CDR3 contains 14 residues. CDR1 and CDR2 (germline): PRHDT, FYEKMQ (reference sequence). Sequenced by immunoSEQ multiplex PCR; TCRdb stores in-frame clones only, minus some. The table has about 360,000 clones, about nine tenths seen once; the top ten hold 0.83%. Study-level points and caveats: Cytomegalovirus association was assigned to around 150 TCR beta chains. Most TCR sequences were uncommon, yet certain public TCRs appeared in many donors. A subsequent analysis found that TCR clusters from the first cohort also tended to co-occur in the roughly 120 validation repertoires, with 90% to 95% of cluster scores above 0.

Sequencing used PBMCs. This TCR was recovered from a woman in her late teens or twenties in good health and CMV-seronegative. The V gene is TRBV13, the J gene TRBJ2-2; D may be TRBD1 (6 bases). Here the CDR3 reads CASSLGNREIELFF. CDR3 nucleotides: TGTGCCAGCAGCTTAGGCAACAGGGAAATCGAGCTGTTTTTT.